This T cell receptor (beta chain) was observed in a study of regulatory T cells in long-lasting Graves disease. For TCR beta, libraries came from iRepertoire HTBI primers and Arm-PCR of CDR3 regions. TCRdb independently ran MiXCR on the multiplex PCR reads; one entry per CDR3 protein. The sample has 650,000 to 850,000 distinct CDR3 sequences; around 32% are singletons. Study-level findings and limits: Possibly, accuracy suffered from the small sample size. Reduced TCR diversity was observed in persistent Graves' patients versus newly diagnosed patients. Rather than thyroid tissue, only peripheral blood underwent study.

Time point defined: persistent/refractory GD, antithyroid drugs over 5 years with positive TRAb. Following extraction of RNA from PBMCs, that RNA was used to make the TCR library. A few counts support this clonotype. Antigen: not known. Sequenced here: peripheral blood mononuclear cells (PBMCs), sampled when the disease was refractory, from a patient treated with antithyroid drugs. The sequence was collected from a female donor with Graves disease.

The CDR3 sequence is CSAPAGGGYGYTF. The DNA for the CDR3 is TGCAGTGCCCCGGCAGGAGGGGGCTATGGCTACACCTTC. This rearrangement joins TRBV20-1 to TRBJ1-2, with D possibly matching TRBD1 (6 bases). There are 13 residues in the CDR3. The germline V and J ends were trimmed by 6 bases and 4 bases, with 15 bases remaining between them. Germline values: CDR1 DFQATT, CDR2 SNEGSKA (reference sequence).